A single sample is the source of the 25 T cell receptor beta chains below, sequenced in a study of T cell responses to AZD1222 COVID-19 vaccine. The data were produced by immunoSEQ multiplex PCR, yet TCRdb's version contains in-frame clones alone and is incomplete. The top ten hold 1.5% to 2% of the sample, which has some 130,000 clones, 90% seen once. This sample comprised peripheral blood, obtained on day 0 of AZD1222 vaccination. These receptor sequences come from an adult in good health.

The V call is TRBV12-3 or TRBV12-4, the J call TRBJ1-2; 7 nucleotides align to TRBD1. The V segment lost 6 bases and the J segment 5 bases; nucleotides outside the gene matches: 3. The CDR3 has 12 amino acids. CDR3 in amino acids: CASSLGQYGYTF. The DNA for the CDR3 is TGTGCCAGCAGCTTGGGACAGTATGGCTACACCTTC.

The rearrangement links TRBV5-4 to TRBJ2-3, with TRBD1 matching 10 bases. This CDR3 spans 15 amino acids. The germline V gene has CDR1 SGHNT and CDR2 YYREEE (reference sequence). J lost 4 bases, V lost 5 bases, and 7 bases had no gene match. DNA of the CDR3: TGTGCCAGCAGACTGGACAGGGGGGTTGCAGATACGCAGTATTTT. Amino acid sequence: CASRLDRGVADTQYF. The full variable domain, its missing parts supplied by reference TRBV5-4 and TRBJ2-3, is ETGVTQSPTHLIKTRGQQVTLRCSSQSGHNTVSWYQQALGQGPQFIFQYYREEENGRGNFPPRFSGLQFPNYSSELNVNALELDDSALYLCASRLDRGVADTQYFGPGTRLTVL.

This sequence joins TRBV4-3 and TRBJ1-2; D gene unclear. This CDR3 comprises 15 residues. The V and J ends lost 1 base and 0 bases respectively, with 9 bases between them. Germline values: CDR1 LGHNA, CDR2 YSLEER. The CDR3 bases are TGCGCCAGCAGCCAAGCTTGGTCGGCTAACTATGGCTACACCTTC. It translates to CASSQAWSANYGYTF.

The chain employs TRBV28 and TRBJ2-7; no reliable D call. This CDR3 has 11 amino acids. CDR1 and CDR2 (germline): MDHEN, SYDVKM. Trimming shortened V by 6 bases and J by 1 base, and 4 bases separated the two germline ends. Here the CDR3 reads CASRGSYEQYF. The CDR3 DNA sequence: TGTGCCAGCAGGGGATCCTACGAGCAGTACTTC.

The J gene is TRBJ1-1, the V gene TRBV28; 7 bases are a match to TRBD1. V dropped 2 bases and J dropped 1; count of bases not matched to a gene: 1. Germline values: CDR1 MDHEN, CDR2 SYDVKM. The CDR3 is 14 residues long. This CDR3 is CASSLAGGNTEAFF. The CDR3 DNA reads as TGTGCCAGCAGTTTAGCAGGGGGGAACACTGAAGCTTTCTTT.

The CDR3: CASSLRGGSTDTQYF. In DNA, the CDR3 is TGCGCCAGCAGCTTGCGCGGGGGAAGCACAGATACGCAGTATTTT. The rearrangement joins TRBV5-1 to TRBJ2-3; TRBD2 matches at 7 bases. The germline V gene encodes CDR1 SGHRS and CDR2 YFSETQ. The CDR3 is 15 amino acids. Trimming cost V 1 base and J 0 bases; bases outside gene matches: 2.

This chain uses TRBV6-5 with TRBJ2-5; D remains ambiguous. Germline CDR1 and CDR2: MNHEY and SVGAGI. V lost 2 bases and J 5 bases, leaving 3 bases between the germline ends. The CDR3 extends over 11 amino acids. Here the CDR3 DNA reads TGTGCCAGCAGTTACGATGAGACCCAGTACTTC. Its protein product is CASSYDETQYF.

The rearrangement joins TRBV4-3 to TRBJ2-7, with 7 bases matching TRBD1. CDR1 and CDR2 from the germline V gene are LGHNA and YSLEER. V shed 1 base, J shed 3 bases, and the junction held 3 bases outside the gene matches. This CDR3 has 14 residues. Written as DNA, the CDR3 is TGCGCCAGCAGCCAAGTGGGACAGAGCTACGAGCAGTACTTC. This gives the protein CASSQVGQSYEQYF.

J is TRBJ2-1 and V is TRBV28; tentatively, D is TRBD2 (6 bases). V was cut by 3 bases and J by 3 bases, with 12 bases left in between. The CDR3 contains 15 residues. Per the germline V gene, CDR1 is MDHEN and CDR2 is SYDVKM. CDR3 sequence: CASSLEGTVYNEQFF. In DNA form, the CDR3 reads TGTGCCAGCAGTTTGGAGGGGACCGTCTACAATGAGCAGTTCTTC.

In this sample, this clone turned up a few times. The genes are TRBV12-5 and TRBJ2-6, with TRBD2 matching 7 bases. The V segment lost 1 base and the J segment 0 bases; nucleotides outside the gene matches: 3. The CDR3 has 17 residues. The V gene's germline CDR1 is LGHNT and CDR2 FRNRAP. The CDR3 here is CASGLAGGDSGANVLTF. The CDR3 DNA follows: TGTGCTAGTGGTTTGGCGGGGGGTGACTCTGGGGCCAACGTCCTGACTTTC.

This chain links TRBV27 with TRBJ2-3, with D tentatively TRBD2 (5 bases). Germline values: CDR1 MNHEY, CDR2 SMNVEV (reference sequence). The ends were cut back, 0 bases at V and 6 bases at J, with 13 bases in the middle. The CDR3 extends over 15 amino acids. The CDR3 DNA sequence: TGTGCCAGCAGTTTATCGAGGCTAGCCTCTGATACGCAGTATTTT. This gives the protein CASSLSRLASDTQYF.

The rearrangement uses TRBV3-1 (or the pseudogene TRBV3-2) and TRBJ1-1, with D uncertain. The germline V gene has CDR1 LGHDT and CDR2 YNNKEL (reference sequence). This CDR3 has 13 amino acids. V gave up 3 bases and J gave up 3 bases, with 8 bases separating them. The CDR3 protein is CASSHGGDTEAFF. CDR3 DNA: TGTGCCAGCAGCCATGGCGGGGACACTGAAGCTTTCTTT.

CDR3 amino acids: CASSTGGNQPQHF. The CDR3 bases are TGTGCCAGCTCCACAGGGGGCAATCAGCCCCAGCATTTT. This chain links TRBV7-9 with TRBJ1-5; the match to TRBD1 covers 7 bases. This CDR3 contains 13 residues. In germline, CDR1 is SEHNR, CDR2 FQNEAQ (reference sequence). The junction had 3 bases not matched to a gene; V was cut back by 8 bases and J by 2 bases.

The genes are TRBV12-3 or TRBV12-4 and TRBJ2-5, with unresolved D. The CDR3 totals 12 residues. V shed 6 bases and J shed 1 base, with 6 bases lying between them. The CDR3 bases are TGTGCCAGCAGCTATATCCAAGAGACCCAGTACTTC. As protein: CASSYIQETQYF.

V gene TRBV19 combines with J gene TRBJ1-3, with TRBD1 as a possible D gene (6 bases). Trimming cost V 6 bases and J 0 bases, with 12 bases left between them. This CDR3 spans 15 amino acids. The germline CDR1 and CDR2 sequences are LNHDA and SQIVND (reference sequence). CDR3 sequence: CASRPTGDSGNTIYF. CDR3 DNA: TGTGCCAGTAGACCGACAGGAGACTCTGGAAACACCATATATTTT.

This chain uses TRBV10-3 with TRBJ1-2, with D maybe TRBD1 (6 bases). The length of the CDR3 is 12 residues. CDR1 is ENHRY and CDR2 is SYGVKD in the germline V gene. V was shortened by 5 bases and J by 6 bases, with 10 bases between the two germline ends. This CDR3 reads CAISQGTHGYTF. The CDR3 DNA follows: TGTGCCATCAGTCAGGGGACTCATGGCTACACCTTC.

The genes are TRBV6-4 and TRBJ1-1; TRBD1 might be the D (5 bases). This CDR3 region has 14 residues. V lost 5 bases and J lost 5, with 15 bases in between. The V gene's germline CDR1 is MRHNA and CDR2 SNTAGT. The CDR3 loop is CASSQDGEGTEAFF. The CDR3 nucleotides read TGTGCCAGCAGTCAGGACGGAGAGGGGACTGAAGCTTTCTTT.

The V and J genes are TRBV7-6 and TRBJ1-2, with a tentative D call TRBD1 (6 bases). V shed 6 bases and J shed 6 bases, with 14 bases lying between them. Per the germline V gene, CDR1 is SGHVS and CDR2 is FNYEAQ. The length of the CDR3 is 13 residues. CDR3 in DNA: TGTGCCAGCAGTACGAACAGGGACGATGGCTACACCTTC. This codes for CASSTNRDDGYTF. Together with reference TRBV7-6 and TRBJ1-2, the CDR3 gives the full variable domain: GAGVSQSPRYKVTKRGQDVALRCDPISGHVSLYWYRQALGQGPEFLTYFNYEAQQDKSGLPNDRFSAERPEGSISTLTIQRTEQRDSAMYRCASSTNRDDGYTFGSGTRLTVV.

CDR3 sequence reads: CASSQLPDRGNQPQHF. The CDR3, as DNA: TGTGCCAGCTCCCAACTCCCGGACAGGGGGAATCAGCCCCAGCATTTT. J is TRBJ1-5 and V is TRBV18, with 10 bases fitting TRBD1. The V and J ends lost 6 bases and 4 bases, in that order; junction bases with no gene match: 9. CDR1 is KGHSH and CDR2 is LQKENI in the germline V gene. The CDR3 is made up of 16 amino acids.

The chain joins TRBV5-1 to TRBJ2-5; D is undetermined. The length of the CDR3 is 12 residues. Germline V lookup: CDR1 SGHRS, CDR2 YFSETQ. Trimming left V 1 base short and J 1 base short, with 2 bases between. The CDR3 nucleotides are TGCGCCAGCAGCTTGTCCCAAGAGACCCAGTACTTC. Its translation: CASSLSQETQYF. The entire variable domain, with the rest obtained from reference TRBV5-1 and TRBJ2-5, is as follows: KAGVTQTPRYLIKTRGQQVTLSCSPISGHRSVSWYQQTPGQGLQFLFEYFSETQRNKGNFPGRFSGRQFSNSRSEMNVSTLELGDSALYLCASSLSQETQYFGPGTRLLVL.

The chain recombines TRBV18 with TRBJ1-5, with D possibly matching TRBD1 (6 bases). The CDR3 loop spans 15 amino acids. The V and J ends lost 4 bases and 4 bases respectively, with 14 bases between them. Germline V CDR1 and CDR2: KGHSH, LQKENI. The CDR3 sequence: CASSLTGRGNQPQHF. The DNA for the CDR3 is TGTGCCAGCTCACTGACAGGACGGGGGAATCAGCCCCAGCATTTT.

The rearrangement links TRBV5-4 to TRBJ2-5; perhaps TRBD2 as D (6 bases). CDR3 length: 13 residues. V dropped 7 bases and J dropped 2 bases, with 12 bases sitting between them. In germline, CDR1 is SGHNT, CDR2 YYREEE (reference sequence). The CDR3 DNA follows: TGTGCCAGCCATCGCGGGGAGCAAGAGACCCAGTACTTC. It translates to CASHRGEQETQYF.

The chain has TRBV6-4 and TRBJ2-5; D call uncertain. V dropped 9 bases and J dropped 4 bases, with 18 bases sitting between them. From germline, CDR1 is MRHNA and CDR2 SNTAGT. CDR3 length: 14 residues. CDR3 nucleotides: TGTGCCAGTTCCCCGGGTAGCTCTTCAGAGACCCAGTACTTC. Protein sequence: CASSPGSSSETQYF.

The chain carries TRBV7-2 and TRBJ2-7; the D gene is possibly TRBD2 (6 bases). V was clipped by 4 bases and J by 0 bases, with 13 bases between them. The V gene's germline CDR1 is SGHTA and CDR2 FQGNSA. The CDR3 length is 15 residues. CDR3 DNA sequence: TGTGCCAGCAGCTCTAGACGGCGGGGCTCCTACGAGCAGTACTTC. This sequence encodes CASSSRRRGSYEQYF.

This clone was observed a handful of times. The rearrangement uses TRBV30 and TRBJ1-2; weak D call: TRBD1 (6 bases). The CDR3 is 12 amino acids. Germline loops: CDR1 GTSNPN, CDR2 SVGIG (reference sequence). V was pared by 1 base and J by 7 bases, with 10 bases between. Here the CDR3 reads CAWSEGTSGYTF. The CDR3 nucleotides read TGTGCCTGGAGTGAAGGGACATCTGGCTACACCTTC.